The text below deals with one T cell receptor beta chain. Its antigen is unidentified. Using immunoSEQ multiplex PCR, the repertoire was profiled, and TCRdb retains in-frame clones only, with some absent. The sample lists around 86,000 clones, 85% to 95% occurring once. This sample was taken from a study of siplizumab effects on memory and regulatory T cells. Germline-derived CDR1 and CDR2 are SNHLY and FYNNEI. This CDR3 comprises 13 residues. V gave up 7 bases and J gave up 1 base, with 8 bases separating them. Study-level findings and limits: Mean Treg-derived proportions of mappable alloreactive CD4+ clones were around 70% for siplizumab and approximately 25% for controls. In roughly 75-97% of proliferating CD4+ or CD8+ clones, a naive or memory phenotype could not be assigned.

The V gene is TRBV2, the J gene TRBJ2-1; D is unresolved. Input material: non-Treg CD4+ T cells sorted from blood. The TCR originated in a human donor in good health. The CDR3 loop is CASTARSYNEQFF. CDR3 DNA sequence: TGTGCCAGCACAGCGAGGTCCTACAATGAGCAGTTCTTC.